The subject of this entry is one TCR beta chain. The data stem from a study of T cells in Graves' hyperthyroidism and ophthalmopathy. Study details: Upon initial diagnosis and before any treatment, peripheral blood was collected.

It was uncontrolled infection, other autoimmune disease, pregnancy or lactation that excluded patients. Fresh peripheral blood, 7.5 to 10 ml, yielded the PBMCs. Amplification of TCR beta CDR3 regions was performed using RNA transcripts as template. Using the HTBI primer set, a first-round RT-PCR was run on the TCR CDR3. One entry per CDR3 protein results from TCRdb running MiXCR on the multiplex PCR reads. The sample contains hundreds of thousands of distinct CDR3 sequences, 14% of which appear only once. Trimming left V 4 bases short and J 5 bases short, with 12 bases between. The CDR3 is 14 residues long. Per germline, CDR1 SGHDT and CDR2 YYEEEE.

The chain employs TRBV5-6 and TRBJ2-2; D call uncertain. Sequencing was carried out using blood. This TCR was recovered from a woman aged 18-30 years with Graves' hyperthyroidism. In DNA form, the CDR3 reads TGTGCCAGCAGCGCGCTCGAATGGACCGGGGAGCTGTTTTTT. Protein sequence: CASSALEWTGELFF.